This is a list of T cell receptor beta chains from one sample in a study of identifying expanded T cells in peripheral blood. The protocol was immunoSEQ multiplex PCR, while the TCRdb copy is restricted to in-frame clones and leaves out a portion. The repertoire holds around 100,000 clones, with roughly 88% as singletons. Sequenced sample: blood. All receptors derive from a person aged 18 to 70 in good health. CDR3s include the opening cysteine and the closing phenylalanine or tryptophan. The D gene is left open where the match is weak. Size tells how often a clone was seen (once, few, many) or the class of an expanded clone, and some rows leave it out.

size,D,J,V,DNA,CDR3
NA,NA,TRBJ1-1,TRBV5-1,TGCGCCAGCAGCCTAGGTAACGCAGTGACGAACACTGAAGCTTTCTTT,CASSLGNAVTNTEAFF
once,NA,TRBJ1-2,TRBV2,TGTGCCAGCAGTGAGCTAAGCCGGGGAGCCTATGGCTACACCTTC,CASSELSRGAYGYTF
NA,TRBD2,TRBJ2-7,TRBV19,TGTGCCAGTACCGAGCGGGGGGCCTACGAGCAGTACTTC,CASTERGAYEQYF
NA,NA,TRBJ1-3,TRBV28,TGTGCCAGCACCCCTAGGTGGGCCTCTGGAAACACCATATATTTT,CASTPRWASGNTIYF
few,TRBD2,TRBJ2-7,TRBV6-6,TGTGCCAGCTCAAAAGGACTAGCGGGAAGTCGAGACGAGCAGTACTTC,CASSKGLAGSRDEQYF
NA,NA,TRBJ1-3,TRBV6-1,TGTGCCAGCAGCTCGGACGCTGGAAACACCATATATTTT,CASSSDAGNTIYF
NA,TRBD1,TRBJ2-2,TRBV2,TGTGCCAGCAGTGAACAGACAGGGAGAACCGGGGAGCTGTTTTTT,CASSEQTGRTGELFF
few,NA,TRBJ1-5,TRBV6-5,TGTGCCAGCAGTTTGGGGGCTCGAGGCAATCAGCCCCAGCATTTT,CASSLGARGNQPQHF
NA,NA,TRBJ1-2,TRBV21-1,TGTGCCAGGCGCGGCGGCTACACCTTC,CARRGGYTF
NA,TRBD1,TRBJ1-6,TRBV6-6,TGTGCCAGCAGTCCCCGGGACAGTAATTCACCCCTCCACTTT,CASSPRDSNSPLHF